What follows describes a single T cell receptor beta chain. The protocol was immunoSEQ multiplex PCR, while the TCRdb copy is restricted to in-frame clones and leaves out a portion. The sample comprises roughly 86,000 clones, 90% to 95% of which are singletons, and 15% to 18% rests with the top ten. The trim removed 7 bases at V and 2 bases at J, leaving 10 bases unmatched. The CDR3 loop spans 15 amino acids. Germline assignment: CDR1 LNHDA and CDR2 SQIVND (reference sequence). This sample is drawn from a study of control samples from healthy donors and cancer patients. Sequencing was performed on blood. This chain links TRBV19 with TRBJ1-2; 7 bases are a match to TRBD1. The sequence was obtained from a man aged 25-40 years in good health. CDR3 loop: CASITWTGTNYGYTF. The CDR3 coding sequence is TGTGCCAGTATAACCTGGACAGGCACAAACTATGGCTACACCTTC. The full variable domain, in which reference TRBV19 and TRBJ1-2 provide the parts outside the CDR3, is DGGITQSPKYLFRKEGQNVTLSCEQNLNHDAMYWYRQDPGQGLRLIYYSQIVNDFQKGDIAEGYSVSREKKESFPLTVTSAQKNPTAFYLCASITWTGTNYGYTFGSGTRLTVV.